These 4 T cell receptor beta chains were sequenced from one sample in a study of blood T cells in healthy people across ages. The use of a sample-barcoded 5' primer and a J-beta primer mix characterized a second PCR of roughly 7 to 11 cycles. TCRdb ran MiXCR on the 5' RACE reads and lists one entry per CDR3 protein. Found here are hundreds of thousands of distinct CDR3 sequences, 32% of them singletons; the top ten hold roughly 14%. Sequenced material: blood. The receptors stem from a woman older than 75 in good health.

The CDR3 protein is CASSLGAESFTQYF. The CDR3 DNA is TGTGCCAGCAGCTTAGGGGCCGAGAGCTTTACGCAGTATTTT. The chain couples TRBV7-2 to TRBJ2-3; unclear D gene. The CDR3 runs to 14 residues. The V gene lost 1 base and the J gene lost 8 bases, with 13 bases spanning the gap. CDR1 SGHTA and CDR2 FQGNSA come from the germline V gene.

This clonotype was seen at least ten times. The chain employs TRBV7-9 and TRBJ2-1; maybe TRBD2 (5 bases). The CDR3 is 16 residues long. Germline lookup yields CDR1 SEHNR and CDR2 FQNEAQ (reference sequence). Trimming removed 3 bases from V and 4 bases from J, with 16 bases in between. The CDR3 is CASSLGTRILYNEQFF. CDR3 DNA sequence: TGTGCCAGCAGCTTGGGAACTAGGATCTTATACAATGAGCAGTTCTTC.

This clonotype has a count of ten or more. This CDR3 reads CSASPRTSGGDTQYF. The CDR3 DNA reads as TGCAGTGCTAGTCCCCGGACTAGCGGGGGAGATACGCAGTATTTT. The chain links TRBV20-1 to TRBJ2-3, with 13 positions matching TRBD2. The CDR3 loop spans 15 amino acids. Germline CDR1 reads DFQATT; CDR2 reads SNEGSKA (reference sequence). Unmatched junction bases numbered 5, after V lost 3 bases and J lost 5 bases.

This clonotype was seen repeatedly, ten times or more. The chain employs TRBV4-3 and TRBJ2-7; weak D call: TRBD1 (5 bases). The CDR3 runs to 15 residues. The V gene lost 0 bases and the J gene lost 3 bases, with 12 bases spanning the gap. Germline V CDR1 and CDR2: LGHNA, YSLEER. The CDR3 DNA follows: TGCGCCAGCAGCCAAGATCAGGGCCTAGGCTACGAGCAGTACTTC. It yields the protein CASSQDQGLGYEQYF.